This T cell receptor beta chain was identified in a study of T cells in Graves' hyperthyroidism and ophthalmopathy (dated 2019 in TCRdb). General notes on the study: Peripheral blood was collected at initial diagnosis, before any treatment. TCR V-J signatures able to tell the groups apart were searched for in a discovery cohort of approximately 95 patients, of whom 40 to 45 had Graves' ophthalmopathy and around 57 had stable Graves' hyperthyroidism. An independent validation cohort of 18 to 20 hyperthyroidism patients and about 16 patients who later progressed to ophthalmopathy tested prospective prediction of ophthalmopathy. For training and testing, the approximately 97 patients in the discovery cohort were randomly divided in a 7:3 ratio. Thyroid tissue and blood T-cell repertoires from over 5 Graves' hyperthyroidism patients were also compared in the study. Once sampling was done, hyperthyroidism patients were given methimazole at a starting dose of 30 mg daily, whereas ophthalmopathy patients were given high-dose intravenous methylprednisolone. According to the paper, TCR Vbeta CDR3 sequencing was carried out on 135 peripheral blood samples, which came from 40 to 45 ophthalmopathy, under 80 hyperthyroidism and approximately 17 progressor patients.

The TCR beta CDR3 regions were amplified from the RNA transcripts. A first-round RT-PCR of the TCR CDR3 used the HTBI primer set with the Qiagen OneStep RT-PCR kit. The libraries were constructed in a second round of multiplex PCR and then size-selected and purified. Paired-end sequencing of the libraries was performed with 100 bp reads on an Illumina HiSeq2000. The published analysis was carried out like this. SOAPnuke was used to process the raw data, with reads discarded if the reads contained adapters or uncalled bases, had a mean Phred below 15, or lacked an exact constant-primer or identifier match. High-quality paired reads were merged using COPE v1.2.5, and each unique nucleotide sequence was defined as a clonotype. MiTCR v1.1 was used to align the clonotypes against IMGT TRBV, TRBD and TRBJ reference segments. The analysis was restricted to V-J combinations with a frequency above 0.0001, which together covered over 99% of the repertoires. The TCS score was defined as F50 (clonal expansion) divided by E x V (chaos), with BLOSUM62-based TCRdist calculated between CDR3 peptides within each V-J. Welch's t-statistics and random forest reduced some 510 V-J features to 10 to 15, which were used in a naive Bayes classifier (R e1071). The public reads were reprocessed in TCRdb via fastp at Q25 and MiXCR, keeping in-frame beta chains. When rows share a CDR3 protein, they turn into one entry using the most common DNA and genes. These V and J calls rely on TCRdb rather than the paper's analysis. For this sample the table gives 620,000 or so distinct CDR3 sequences, of which 14% were detected only once. Approximately 12% of the sample is taken by the ten largest.

In the ophthalmopathy patients, disease was moderately to severely active, with a Clinical Activity Score of 3 or more, a NOSPECS grade of 4 or more, and a duration of less than 3 months. Patients with uncontrolled infections, other autoimmune diseases, pregnancy or lactation were excluded. Clinical symptoms, serum thyroxine and TRAb, thyroid ultrasound, and orbital computed tomography formed the basis for the diagnoses. PBMCs were isolated from about 10 ml of fresh peripheral blood by Ficoll-Paque density gradient centrifugation. Total RNA was extracted with Trizol reagent, and quality was checked on an Agilent 2100 Bioanalyzer. The germline V gene gives CDR1 as MDHEN and CDR2 as SYDVKM. From the cysteine through the phenylalanine, the CDR3 covers 14 amino acids. Only the CDR3 DNA stays, 42 bases, in frame from base 1. V loses 8 bases at its end and J loses 8 bases; junction bases beyond the gene matches: 4.

What the work shows at the level of the full study, not this receptor alone: A 13 V-J signature model separated ophthalmopathy from stable hyperthyroidism, with around 90% sensitivity and 81.08% specificity in cross-validation and 80%/75% in testing. Most expanded thyroid clonotypes (frequency above 0.001) were also found in blood, which suggests that blood repertoires may mirror thyroid immune responses. In validation, the model predicted progression to ophthalmopathy with approximately 71% sensitivity and 72.22% specificity, a median of roughly seven months before onset. Sample size was not statistically predetermined, and blinding of investigators to group allocation was not performed.

For this clonotype: Its binding antigen is unknown. Within one base of it there is no much larger clone, and no base qualities were kept.

The sequence was collected from a woman aged 50 to 60 with Graves' ophthalmopathy. Here the chain combines TRBV28 and TRBJ1-6; 12 junctional bases match TRBD1. The sequenced material came from blood. The DNA sequence is as follows: TGTGCCAGCGAGGGACAGGGGGCTTATTCACCCCTCCACTTT. This gives the protein CASEGQGAYSPLHF.